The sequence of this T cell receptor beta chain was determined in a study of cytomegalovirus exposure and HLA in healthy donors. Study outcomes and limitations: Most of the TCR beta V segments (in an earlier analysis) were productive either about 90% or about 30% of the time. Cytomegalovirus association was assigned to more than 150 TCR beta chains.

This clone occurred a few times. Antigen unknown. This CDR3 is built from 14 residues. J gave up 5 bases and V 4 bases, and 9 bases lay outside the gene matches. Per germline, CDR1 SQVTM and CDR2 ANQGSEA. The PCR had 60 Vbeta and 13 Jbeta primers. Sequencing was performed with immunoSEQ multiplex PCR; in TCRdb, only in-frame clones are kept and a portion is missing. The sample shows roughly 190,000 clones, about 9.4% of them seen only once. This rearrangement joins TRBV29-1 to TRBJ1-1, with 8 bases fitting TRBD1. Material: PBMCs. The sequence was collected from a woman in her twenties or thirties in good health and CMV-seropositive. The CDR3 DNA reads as TGCAGCGTTGGGTACAGGGGGTCGGCGACTGAAGCTTTCTTT. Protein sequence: CSVGYRGSATEAFF.